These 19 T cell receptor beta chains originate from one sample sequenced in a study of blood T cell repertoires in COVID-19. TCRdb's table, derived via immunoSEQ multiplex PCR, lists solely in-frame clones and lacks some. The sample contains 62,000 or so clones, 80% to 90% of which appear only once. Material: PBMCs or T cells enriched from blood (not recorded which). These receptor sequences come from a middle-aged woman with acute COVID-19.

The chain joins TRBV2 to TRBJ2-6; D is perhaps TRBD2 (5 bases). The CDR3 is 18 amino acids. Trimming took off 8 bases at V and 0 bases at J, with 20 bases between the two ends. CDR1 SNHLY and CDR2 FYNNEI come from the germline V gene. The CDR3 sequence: CASSRAGKTNSGANVLTF. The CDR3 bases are TGTGCCAGCTCCCGAGCCGGGAAGACGAACTCTGGGGCCAACGTCCTGACTTTC.

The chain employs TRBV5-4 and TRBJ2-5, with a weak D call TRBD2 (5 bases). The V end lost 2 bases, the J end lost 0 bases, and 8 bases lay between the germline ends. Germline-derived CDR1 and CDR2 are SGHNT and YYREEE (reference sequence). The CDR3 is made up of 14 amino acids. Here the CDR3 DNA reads TGTGCCAGCAGCTTTGTGGGAGACCAAGAGACCCAGTACTTC. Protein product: CASSFVGDQETQYF.

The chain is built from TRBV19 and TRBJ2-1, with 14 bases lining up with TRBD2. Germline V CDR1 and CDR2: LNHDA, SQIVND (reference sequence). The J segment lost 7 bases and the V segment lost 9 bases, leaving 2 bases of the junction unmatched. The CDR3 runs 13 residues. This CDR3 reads CASGLAGGNEQFF. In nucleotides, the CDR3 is TGTGCCAGCGGACTAGCGGGGGGAAATGAGCAGTTCTTC. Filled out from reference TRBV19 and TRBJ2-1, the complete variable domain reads DGGITQSPKYLFRKEGQNVTLSCEQNLNHDAMYWYRQDPGQGLRLIYYSQIVNDFQKGDIAEGYSVSREKKESFPLTVTSAQKNPTAFYLCASGLAGGNEQFFGPGTRLTVL.

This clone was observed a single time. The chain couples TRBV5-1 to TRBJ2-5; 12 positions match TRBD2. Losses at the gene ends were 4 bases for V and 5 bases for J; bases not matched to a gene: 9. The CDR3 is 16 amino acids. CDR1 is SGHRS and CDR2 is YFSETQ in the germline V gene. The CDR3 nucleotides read TGCGCCAGCAGCAAAACTAGCGGGGGGCCCGATGAGACCCAGTACTTC. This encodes CASSKTSGGPDETQYF.

CDR3 loop: CASSLEAGLIHTQYF. The CDR3 DNA reads as TGTGCCAGCAGCTTAGAGGCAGGGCTGATTCATACGCAGTATTTT. This chain uses TRBV7-2 with TRBJ2-3, with D maybe TRBD1 (5 bases). This CDR3 has 15 residues. V was shortened by 1 base and J by 7 bases, with 15 bases between the two germline ends. Germline CDR1 and CDR2: SGHTA and FQGNSA.

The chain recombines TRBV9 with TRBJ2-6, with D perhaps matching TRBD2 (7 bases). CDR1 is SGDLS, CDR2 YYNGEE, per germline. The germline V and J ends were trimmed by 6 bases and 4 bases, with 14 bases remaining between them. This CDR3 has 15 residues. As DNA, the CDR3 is TGTGCCAGCACCGCGGGGGCGCTAGGGGCCAACGTCCTGACTTTC. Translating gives CASTAGALGANVLTF.

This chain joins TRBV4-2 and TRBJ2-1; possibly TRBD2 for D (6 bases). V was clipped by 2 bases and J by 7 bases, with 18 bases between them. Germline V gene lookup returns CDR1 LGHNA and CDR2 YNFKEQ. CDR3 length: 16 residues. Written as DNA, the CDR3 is TGTGCCAGCAGCCAAACACGGAGGGGAGGCGGGAATGAGCAGTTCTTC. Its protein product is CASSQTRRGGGNEQFF.

The CDR3 region is CATSKRGGQNEQFF. The CDR3 nucleotides read TGTGCCACCAGTAAACGGGGGGGCCAAAATGAGCAGTTCTTC. V gene TRBV24-1 combines with J gene TRBJ2-1; 8 nucleotides line up with TRBD2. The CDR3 length is 14 residues. Trimming removed 6 bases from V and 7 bases from J; junction bases left unmatched: 7. From germline, CDR1 is KGHDR and CDR2 SFDVKD.

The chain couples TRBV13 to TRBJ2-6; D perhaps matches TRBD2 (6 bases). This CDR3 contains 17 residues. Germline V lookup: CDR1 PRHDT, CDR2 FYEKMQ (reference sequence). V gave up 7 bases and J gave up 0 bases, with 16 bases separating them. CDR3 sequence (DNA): TGTGCCAGCACCCCTCTGGCGGGGTACTCTGGGGCCAACGTCCTGACTTTC. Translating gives CASTPLAGYSGANVLTF.

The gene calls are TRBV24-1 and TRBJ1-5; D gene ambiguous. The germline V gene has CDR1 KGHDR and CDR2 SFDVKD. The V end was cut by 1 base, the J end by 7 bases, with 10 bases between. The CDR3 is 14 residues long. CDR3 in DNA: TGTGCCACCAGTGATTTCGGGGATGGGCAGCCCCAGCATTTT. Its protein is CATSDFGDGQPQHF.

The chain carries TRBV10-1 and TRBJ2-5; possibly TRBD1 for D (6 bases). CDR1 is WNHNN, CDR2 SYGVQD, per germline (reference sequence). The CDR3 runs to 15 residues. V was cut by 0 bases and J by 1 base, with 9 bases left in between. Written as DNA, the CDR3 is TGCGCCAGCAGTGAGTCAATGACAGGCCAAGAGACCCAGTACTTC. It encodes CASSESMTGQETQYF.

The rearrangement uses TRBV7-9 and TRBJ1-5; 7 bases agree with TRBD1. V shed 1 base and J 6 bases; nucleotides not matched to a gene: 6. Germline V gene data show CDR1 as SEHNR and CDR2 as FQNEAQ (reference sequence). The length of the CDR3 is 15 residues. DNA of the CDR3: TGTGCCAGCAGCTTAGTAGGGACAGTCCCTCAGCCCCAGCATTTT. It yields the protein CASSLVGTVPQPQHF.

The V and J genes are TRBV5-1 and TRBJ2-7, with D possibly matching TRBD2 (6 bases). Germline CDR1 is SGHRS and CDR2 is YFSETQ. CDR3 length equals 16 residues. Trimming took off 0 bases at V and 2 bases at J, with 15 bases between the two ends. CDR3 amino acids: CASSLETGENTYEQYF. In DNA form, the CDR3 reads TGCGCCAGCAGCTTGGAAACGGGGGAGAACACCTACGAGCAGTACTTC. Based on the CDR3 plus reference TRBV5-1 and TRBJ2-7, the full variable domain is KAGVTQTPRYLIKTRGQQVTLSCSPISGHRSVSWYQQTPGQGLQFLFEYFSETQRNKGNFPGRFSGRQFSNSRSEMNVSTLELGDSALYLCASSLETGENTYEQYFGPGTRLTVT.

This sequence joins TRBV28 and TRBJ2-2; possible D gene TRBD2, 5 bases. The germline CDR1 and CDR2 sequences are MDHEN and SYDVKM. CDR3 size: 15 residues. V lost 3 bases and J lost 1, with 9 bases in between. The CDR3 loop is CASSFTSGNTGELFF. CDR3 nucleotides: TGTGCCAGCAGTTTTACCAGCGGGAACACCGGGGAGCTGTTTTTT.

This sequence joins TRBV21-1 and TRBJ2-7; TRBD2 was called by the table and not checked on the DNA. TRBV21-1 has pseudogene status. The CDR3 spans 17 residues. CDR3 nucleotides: TGTGCCAGCAGCAAAGGGGCGGGACTTAGGCGCTCCTACGAGCAGTACGTC. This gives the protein CASSKGAGLRRSYEQYV.

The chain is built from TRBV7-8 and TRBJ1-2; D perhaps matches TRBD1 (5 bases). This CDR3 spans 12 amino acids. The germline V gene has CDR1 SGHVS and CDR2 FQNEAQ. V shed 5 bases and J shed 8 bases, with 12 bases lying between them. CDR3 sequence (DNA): TGTGCCAGCAGCGGAGGATGGGGCGGCTACACCTTC. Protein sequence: CASSGGWGGYTF. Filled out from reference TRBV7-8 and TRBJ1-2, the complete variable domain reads GAGVSQSPRYKVAKRGQDVALRCDPISGHVSLFWYQQALGQGPEFLTYFQNEAQLDKSGLPSDRFFAERPEGSVSTLKIQRTQQEDSAVYLCASSGGWGGYTFGSGTRLTVV.

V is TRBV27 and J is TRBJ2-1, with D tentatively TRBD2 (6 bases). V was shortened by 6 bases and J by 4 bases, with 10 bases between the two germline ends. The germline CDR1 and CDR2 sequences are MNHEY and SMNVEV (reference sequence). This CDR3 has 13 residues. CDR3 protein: CASRSDYYNEQFF. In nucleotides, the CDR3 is TGTGCCAGCAGGTCGGACTATTACAATGAGCAGTTCTTC.

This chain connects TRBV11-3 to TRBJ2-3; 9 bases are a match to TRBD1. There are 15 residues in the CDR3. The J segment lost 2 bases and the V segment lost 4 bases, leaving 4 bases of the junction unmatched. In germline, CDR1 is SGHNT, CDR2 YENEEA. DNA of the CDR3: TGTGCCAGCAGCTGGGGGACAGGGAACACAGATACGCAGTATTTT. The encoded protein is CASSWGTGNTDTQYF.

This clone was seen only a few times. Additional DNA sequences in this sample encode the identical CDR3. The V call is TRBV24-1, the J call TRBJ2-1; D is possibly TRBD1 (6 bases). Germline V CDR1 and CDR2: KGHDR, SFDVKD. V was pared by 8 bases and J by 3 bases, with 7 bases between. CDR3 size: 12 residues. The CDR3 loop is CATTGDYNEQFF. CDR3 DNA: TGTGCCACCACAGGGGACTACAATGAGCAGTTCTTC.